Following are 13 T cell receptor beta chains from one sample sequenced in a study of T cells in Graves' hyperthyroidism and ophthalmopathy. Researchers amplified the TCR beta CDR3 regions from RNA transcripts. First-round RT-PCR with HTBI primers amplified the TCR CDR3 region. TCRdb redid the calling of the multiplex PCR reads with MiXCR, one entry per CDR3 protein. The table lists over 500,000 distinct CDR3 sequences, around 13% of them singletons. Sequencing was performed on blood. The origin of the receptors is a woman in her thirties or forties with Graves' hyperthyroidism.

This clonotype was recorded at least ten times. V usage is TRBV12-3 or TRBV12-4 and J usage is TRBJ2-5; 12 bases map to TRBD2. The CDR3 loop spans 16 amino acids. The V segment lost 5 bases and the J segment 7 bases; nucleotides outside the gene matches: 11. The CDR3 reads CASSPPTSGSTSTQYF. CDR3 sequence (DNA): TGTGCCAGCAGTCCACCGACTAGCGGGAGTACGTCGACCCAGTACTTC.

This clonotype appeared many times. The V call is TRBV30, the J call TRBJ2-7, with 7 bases that match TRBD2. J gave up 1 base and V 7 bases, and 7 bases lay outside the gene matches. The length of the CDR3 is 13 residues. CDR1 GTSNPN and CDR2 SVGIG come from the germline V gene (reference sequence). CDR3 sequence: CASERDRSYEQYF. Written as DNA, the CDR3 is TGTGCCTCTGAGCGGGATCGATCCTACGAGCAGTACTTC.

This clonotype came up many times. The rearrangement links TRBV28 to TRBJ1-1; D call uncertain. Germline-derived CDR1 and CDR2 are MDHEN and SYDVKM. V was shortened by 4 bases and J by 4 bases, with 13 bases between the two germline ends. The CDR3 has 14 residues. The CDR3 DNA is TGTGCCAGCAGTTATCGGGGAATGGGCACTGAAGCTTTCTTT. It is translated as CASSYRGMGTEAFF.

Notes on this clonotype: It may be a read error: a sequence one base away is much more abundant. The CDR3 end shows no conserved phenylalanine or tryptophan, and so a read error is likely. This chain joins TRBV20-1 and TRBJ2-7; possible D gene TRBD1, 6 bases. CDR1 is DFQATT and CDR2 is SNEGSKA in the germline V gene (reference sequence). There are 14 residues in the CDR3. V was trimmed by 3 bases and J by 2 bases, leaving 14 bases between them. Written as DNA, the CDR3 is TGCAGTGCTAGGGGGGCAGGGCCCCCCTACGAGCAGTACTTA. Amino acid sequence: CSARGAGPPYEQYL.

This clonotype occurred many times. This chain uses TRBV30 with TRBJ1-5; 8 bases agree with TRBD1. Trimming cost V 2 bases and J 2 bases; bases outside gene matches: 5. The CDR3 consists of 15 residues. Germline V lookup: CDR1 GTSNPN, CDR2 SVGIG (reference sequence). The DNA of the CDR3 is TGTGCCTGGAGTCAGACAGGGGCCGGCAATCAGCCCCAGCATTTT. This codes for CAWSQTGAGNQPQHF.

This clonotype appeared many times. This chain joins TRBV12-3 or TRBV12-4 and TRBJ2-5; D possibly corresponds to TRBD2 (6 bases). The CDR3 spans 14 residues. Trimming removed 4 bases at V and 4 bases at J, with 13 bases between. CDR3 residues: CASSYNGGGETQYF. The CDR3 bases are TGTGCCAGCAGTTACAACGGGGGTGGAGAGACCCAGTACTTC.

This clonotype was counted a few times. The chain recombines TRBV19 with TRBJ2-3, with 8 bases matching TRBD2. This CDR3 is 15 amino acids long. Germline V CDR1 and CDR2: LNHDA, SQIVND (reference sequence). J lost 2 bases, V lost 3 bases, and 4 bases had no gene match. The CDR3 spells CASSILAGFTDTQYF. The CDR3 nucleotides read TGTGCCAGTAGTATTTTAGCGGGATTCACAGATACGCAGTATTTT. The full variable domain, rest sourced from reference TRBV19 and TRBJ2-3, is DGGITQSPKYLFRKEGQNVTLSCEQNLNHDAMYWYRQDPGQGLRLIYYSQIVNDFQKGDIAEGYSVSREKKESFPLTVTSAQKNPTAFYLCASSILAGFTDTQYFGPGTRLTVL.

In its sample, this clonotype was seen many times. V gene TRBV14 combines with J gene TRBJ2-3, with 7 bases aligning to TRBD2. With V trimmed by 0 bases and J by 4 bases, 10 bases remained unmatched. The CDR3 totals 17 residues. The germline CDR1 and CDR2 sequences are SGHDN and FVKESK. The chain's CDR3 is CASSQDRGGRRSDTQYF. The CDR3 coding sequence is TGTGCCAGCAGCCAAGATAGAGGCGGGAGAAGGTCAGATACGCAGTATTTT.

This clonotype occurred a few times. The genes are TRBV12-3 or TRBV12-4 and TRBJ2-2; 7 bases are shared with TRBD2. The CDR3 covers 13 residues. Unmatched junction bases numbered 9, after V lost 7 bases and J lost 10 bases. CDR3 sequence reads: CASKGSGMMELFF. CDR3 nucleotides: TGTGCCAGCAAGGGGAGCGGGATGATGGAGCTGTTTTTT.

The chain employs TRBV4-2 and TRBJ2-7; 9 bases match TRBD1. Per germline, CDR1 LGHNA and CDR2 YNFKEQ. Germline trimming cut 0 bases from V and 3 bases from J; bases unmatched to any gene: 9. This CDR3 is built from 17 residues. This chain's CDR3 is CASSQDPGTGKYYEQYF. The CDR3 DNA reads as TGTGCCAGCAGCCAAGACCCCGGGACAGGGAAATACTACGAGCAGTACTTC.

This clonotype was recorded at least ten times. The gene calls are TRBV28 and TRBJ1-6; TRBD1 might be the D (5 bases). The CDR3 sequence is 16 residues long. V was clipped by 2 bases and J by 0 bases, with 8 bases between them. CDR1 is MDHEN, CDR2 SYDVKM, per germline. The CDR3 DNA follows: TGTGCCAGCAGTTTAGCGGGGGACTCCTATAATTCACCCCTCCACTTT. Translating gives CASSLAGDSYNSPLHF.

This clonotype has more than one count but fewer than ten. The chain combines TRBV6-2 or TRBV6-3 with TRBJ1-5; a weak D match, TRBD1 (5 bases). The germline CDR1 and CDR2 sequences are MNHEY and SVGEGT. The CDR3 has 13 residues. V lost 2 bases, J lost 4 bases, and 6 bases lay in between. The CDR3 here is CASSYPGNQPQHF. CDR3 in DNA: TGTGCCAGCAGTTACCCAGGGAATCAGCCCCAGCATTTT.

This chain connects TRBV19 to TRBJ2-1; D gene unclear. V lost 0 bases and J lost 9, with 6 bases in between. Germline assignment: CDR1 LNHDA and CDR2 SQIVND (reference sequence). The CDR3 runs 12 residues. The CDR3, as DNA: TGTGCCAGTAGTATAGATCGGAGTGAGCAGTTCTTC. This translates into CASSIDRSEQFF.